This T cell receptor beta chain was profiled in a study of beta chain features in type 1 diabetes. The investigators reverse transcribed all of the isolated RNA, so they sequenced expressed TCRB transcripts. Clones were sequenced by immunoSEQ multiplex PCR, and TCRdb holds only the in-frame ones, with some missing. This table holds fewer than 650,000 clones, less than 20% found once. Broader study findings: There were fewer insertions and more deletions at the VDJ junctions of type 1 diabetes patients.

The authors took one heparinised blood draw, averaging around 120 mL, from each donor. The CDR3 has 12 residues. Per germline, CDR1 MDHEN and CDR2 SYDVKM. Trimming shortened V by 7 bases and J by 2 bases, and 9 bases separated the two germline ends. Note on this clone: The antigen is not known.

Sequenced material: naive CD4+ T cells from blood. This TCR was sampled from a man between 18 and 35 years old in good health. This chain connects TRBV28 to TRBJ2-7; unclear D gene. CDR3 DNA: TGTGCCAGCATGGACGGAACCTACGAGCAGTACTTC. Translating gives CASMDGTYEQYF.